This T cell receptor (beta chain) was captured in a study of regulatory T cells in long-lasting Graves disease. Overall study findings and caveats: Favored usage of TRBV28, TRBJ1-2 and TRBJ2-5 was recorded in persistent disease. Sharing of public clonotypes was greater in persistent patients (about 3,000) than in new patients (roughly 880).

Assembly of TCR beta libraries relied on iRepertoire HTBI primers together with Arm-PCR of CDR3 regions. TCRdb reprocessed the multiplex PCR reads with MiXCR, giving one entry per CDR3 protein. This table has roughly 420,000 distinct CDR3 sequences, 15% appearing once. Time point denoted: newly diagnosed GD, antithyroid drugs for less than 3 months. The TCR library was made from RNA extracted from PBMCs. This clonotype came up many times. Its specificity is not known. CDR1 and CDR2 from the germline V gene are SGHRS and YFSETQ. This CDR3 has 15 residues. Trimming shortened V by 4 bases and J by 1 base, and 14 bases separated the two germline ends.

The gene calls are TRBV5-1 and TRBJ1-1; D is possibly TRBD1 (5 bases). The sequencing here drew on peripheral blood mononuclear cells (PBMCs), taken at new diagnosis, from a patient treated with antithyroid drugs. This sequence originates from a female donor with Graves disease. This CDR3 is CASSPPGGTNTEAFF. Here the CDR3 DNA reads TGCGCCAGCAGCCCCCCCGGGGGAACGAACACTGAAGCTTTCTTT. The variable domain in full, with the rest retrieved from reference TRBV5-1 and TRBJ1-1, is KAGVTQTPRYLIKTRGQQVTLSCSPISGHRSVSWYQQTPGQGLQFLFEYFSETQRNKGNFPGRFSGRQFSNSRSEMNVSTLELGDSALYLCASSPPGGTNTEAFFGQGTRLTVV.